This TCR beta chain appears in the sequencing data of a study of T cell changes during pregnancy in multiple sclerosis. The CDR3 covers 14 residues. CDR1 and CDR2 from the germline V gene are SGHVS and FQNEAQ. V was clipped by 1 base and J by 4 bases, with 11 bases between them. The data were produced by immunoSEQ multiplex PCR, yet TCRdb's version contains in-frame clones alone and is incomplete. Found here are about 100,000 clones, 80% to 95% of them singletons; the top ten hold about 0.98%. The origin of this receptor is a female donor with multiple sclerosis, enrolled in a pregnancy study. Sequenced material: peripheral blood, taken after pregnancy. The rearrangement uses TRBV7-8 and TRBJ2-7; tentative D call: TRBD1 (6 bases). This CDR3 is CASSLGGPSYEQYF. The CDR3 DNA sequence: TGTGCCAGCAGCTTAGGGGGGCCTAGTTACGAGCAGTACTTC. Complete variable domain (other parts from reference TRBV7-8 and TRBJ2-7): GAGVSQSPRYKVAKRGQDVALRCDPISGHVSLFWYQQALGQGPEFLTYFQNEAQLDKSGLPSDRFFAERPEGSVSTLKIQRTQQEDSAVYLCASSLGGPSYEQYFGPGTRLTVT.